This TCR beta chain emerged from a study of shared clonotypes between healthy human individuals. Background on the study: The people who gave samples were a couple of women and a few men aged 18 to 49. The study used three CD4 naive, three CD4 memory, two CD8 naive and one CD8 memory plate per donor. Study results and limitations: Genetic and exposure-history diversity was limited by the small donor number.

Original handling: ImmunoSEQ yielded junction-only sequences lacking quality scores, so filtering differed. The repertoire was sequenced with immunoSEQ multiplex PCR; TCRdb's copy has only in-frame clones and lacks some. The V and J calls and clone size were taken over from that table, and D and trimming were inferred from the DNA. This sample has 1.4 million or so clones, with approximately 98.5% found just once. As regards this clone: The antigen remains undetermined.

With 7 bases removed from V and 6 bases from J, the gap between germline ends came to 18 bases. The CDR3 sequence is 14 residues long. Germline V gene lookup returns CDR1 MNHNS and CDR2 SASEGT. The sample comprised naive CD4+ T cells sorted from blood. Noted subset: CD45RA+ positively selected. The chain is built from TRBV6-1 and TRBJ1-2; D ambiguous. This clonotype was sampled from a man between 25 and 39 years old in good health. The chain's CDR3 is CASTERGGPHGYTF. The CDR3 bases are TGTGCCAGCACCGAAAGAGGTGGGCCCCATGGCTACACCTTC.